This TCR beta chain was sequenced for a study of shared clonotypes between healthy human individuals. Overall study: The donor group consisted of two women and a few men, aged 18 to 49. Study outcomes and limitations: Even with large depth, rarefaction showed that sorted-subset sequencing was incomplete.

Assay used: immunoSEQ multiplex PCR; TCRdb lists only in-frame clones, some missing. The sample holds under 1,100,000 clones; approximately 78% are singletons and the top ten take 0.55% to 0.7%. The V gene's germline CDR1 is MDHEN and CDR2 SYDVKM. The CDR3 length is 16 residues. Germline trimming cut 3 bases from V and 5 bases from J; bases unmatched to any gene: 11. Worth noting for this clone: Its target is not known.

The specimen was memory CD4+ T cells from PBMCs. Stated subset: CD45RA-negative fraction. This sequence joins TRBV28 and TRBJ2-5; TRBD1 matches at 8 bases. This clonotype was sampled from a man aged 18-30 years in good health. Some clones in this sample may be carry-over from other donors' samples. CDR3 sequence reads: CASSFDRGSRAETQYF. CDR3 bases: TGTGCCAGCAGTTTCGACAGGGGCTCGAGGGCCGAGACCCAGTACTTC.